This paragraph covers one T cell receptor (beta chain) sequence. These data originate in a study of low-dose radiotherapy and immunotherapy resistance in tumors. As for the study in general: While receiving nivolumab 240 mg every two weeks, patients also received ipilimumab 1 mg/kg every six weeks, both intravenously. Every two weeks, the protocol called for intravenous cyclophosphamide at 200 mg/m2. It was given one day before each radiation and immunotherapy administration. Daily intake of oral aspirin 300 mg by patients lasted four cycles and began on cycle 1 day 1.

Primers targeting TRAV and TRBV primed first-strand cDNA, covering alpha and beta chains. TCR amplification involved 20 PCR cycles with a constant-region primer and V-primer adapter. In TCRdb, the reads were re-called with MiXCR into one record per CDR3 protein. The sample has 16,000 or so distinct CDR3 sequences; around 74% are singletons. Low-dose radiotherapy and low-dose cyclophosphamide, together with aspirin, ipilimumab and nivolumab, were given to donors. Trimming pared 6 bases from V and 4 bases from J, leaving 10 bases between. This CDR3 is 13 amino acids long. The chain links TRBV12-3 or TRBV12-4 to TRBJ1-5; D gene ambiguous. This TCR was sampled from a human donor with advanced metastatic prostate, ovarian, gallbladder or colorectal cancer (not recorded which). This table probably holds off-target reads from a library built for another chain. The CDR3 spells CASSRGGNQPQHF. As DNA, the CDR3 is TGTGCCAGCAGCCGAGGTGGGAATCAGCCCCAGCATTTT.